This paragraph covers one T cell receptor beta chain sequence. At one of its ends the junction is not consistent with the germline gene, which may arise from a read error. As processed by the authors: Reference gene primer amplification gave estimated nucleated cell counts. Sequenced by immunoSEQ multiplex PCR; TCRdb stores in-frame clones only, minus some. The D gene and trimming were derived from the DNA, and the V and J assignments and clone size from that table. This table has approximately 89,000 clones, roughly 80% appearing once. Germline V gene sequence: CDR1 MNHEY, CDR2 SVGEGT. This CDR3 comprises 14 residues. These data are taken from a study of blood T cell repertoires in COVID-19. Study context: Spain, Italy and the United States supplied samples that represented acute and convalescent COVID-19.

This sequence originates from a man aged 70 or older with COVID-19, enrolled during active disease. The sequenced sample was peripheral blood. The V gene is TRBV6-2 or TRBV6-3, the J gene TRBJ2-7; maybe TRBD2 (7 bases). The CDR3 protein is CASTYGRGPYEQYF. CDR3 bases: TGTGCCAGCACTTACGGGCGGGGGCCCTACGAGCAGTACTTC.